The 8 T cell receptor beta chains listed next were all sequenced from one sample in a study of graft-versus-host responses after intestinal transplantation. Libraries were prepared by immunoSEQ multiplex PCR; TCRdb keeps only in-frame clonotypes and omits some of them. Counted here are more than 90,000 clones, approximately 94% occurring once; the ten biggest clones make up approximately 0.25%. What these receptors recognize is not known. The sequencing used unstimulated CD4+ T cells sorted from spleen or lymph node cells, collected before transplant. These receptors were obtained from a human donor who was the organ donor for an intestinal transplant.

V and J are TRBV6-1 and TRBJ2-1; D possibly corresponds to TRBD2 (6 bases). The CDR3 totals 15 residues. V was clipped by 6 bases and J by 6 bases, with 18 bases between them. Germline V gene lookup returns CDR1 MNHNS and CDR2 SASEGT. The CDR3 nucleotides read TGTGCCAGCAGGAGAAAGGACTATCTCGGCAATGAGCAGTTCTTC. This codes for CASRRKDYLGNEQFF.

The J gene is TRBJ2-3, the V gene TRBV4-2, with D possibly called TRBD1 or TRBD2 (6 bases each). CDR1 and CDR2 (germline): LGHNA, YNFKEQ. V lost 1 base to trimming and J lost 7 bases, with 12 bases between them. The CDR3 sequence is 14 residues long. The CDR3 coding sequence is TGTGCCAGCAGCCAAGCGGGGGCTGCTTATACGCAGTATTTT. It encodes CASSQAGAAYTQYF.

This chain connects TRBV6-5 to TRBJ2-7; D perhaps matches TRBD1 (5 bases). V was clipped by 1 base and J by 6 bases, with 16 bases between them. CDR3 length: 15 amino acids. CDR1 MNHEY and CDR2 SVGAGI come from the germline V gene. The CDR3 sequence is CASSYFERTRFEQYF. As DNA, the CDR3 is TGTGCCAGCAGTTACTTCGAACGGACACGTTTCGAGCAGTACTTC.

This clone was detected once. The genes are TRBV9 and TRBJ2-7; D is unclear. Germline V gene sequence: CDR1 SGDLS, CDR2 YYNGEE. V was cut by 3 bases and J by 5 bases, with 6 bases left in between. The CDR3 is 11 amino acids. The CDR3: CASSGYHEQYF. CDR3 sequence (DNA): TGTGCCAGCAGCGGCTACCACGAGCAGTACTTC.

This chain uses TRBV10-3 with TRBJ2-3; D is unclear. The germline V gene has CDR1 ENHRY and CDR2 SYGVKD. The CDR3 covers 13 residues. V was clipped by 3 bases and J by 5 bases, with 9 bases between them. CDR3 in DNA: TGTGCCATCAGTGACCCCATTAGAGATACGCAGTATTTT. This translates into CAISDPIRDTQYF.

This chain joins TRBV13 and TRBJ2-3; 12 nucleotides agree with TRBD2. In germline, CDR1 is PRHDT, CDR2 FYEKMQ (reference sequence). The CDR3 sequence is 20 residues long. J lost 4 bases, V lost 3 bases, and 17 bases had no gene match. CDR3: CASSFNPKFSSGRAADTQYF. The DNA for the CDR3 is TGTGCCAGCAGCTTCAACCCCAAATTCTCTAGCGGGAGGGCTGCAGATACGCAGTATTTT.

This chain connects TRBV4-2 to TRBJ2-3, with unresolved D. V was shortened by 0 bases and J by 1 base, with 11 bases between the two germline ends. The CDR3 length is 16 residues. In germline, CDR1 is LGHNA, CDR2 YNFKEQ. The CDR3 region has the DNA TGTGCCAGCAGCCAAGAGCTCAACCAGGGCACAGATACGCAGTATTTT. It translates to CASSQELNQGTDTQYF.

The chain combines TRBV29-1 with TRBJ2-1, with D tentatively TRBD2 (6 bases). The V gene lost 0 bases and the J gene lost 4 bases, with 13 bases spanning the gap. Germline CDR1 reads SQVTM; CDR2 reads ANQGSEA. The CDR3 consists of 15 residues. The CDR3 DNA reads TGCAGCGTTGAAGACACGGGAGCTTCTTACAATGAGCAGTTCTTC. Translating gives CSVEDTGASYNEQFF.